The 15 T cell receptor beta chains below were found in one sample sequenced in a study of T cell responses to AZD1222 COVID-19 vaccine. Clones were sequenced by immunoSEQ multiplex PCR, and TCRdb holds only the in-frame ones, with some missing. The table includes 100,000 or so clones, 70% to 90% detected once. The sequences come from peripheral blood, collected on day 0 of AZD1222 vaccination. Every receptor here comes from an adult in good health.

The CDR3 spells CASSLRDTYEQYF. The CDR3 DNA follows: TGTGCCAGCAGCTTACGGGACACCTACGAGCAGTACTTC. The rearrangement uses TRBV5-5 and TRBJ2-7; D is perhaps TRBD1 (6 bases). The V end lost 2 bases, the J end lost 2 bases, and 8 bases lay between the germline ends. CDR1 is SGHKS, CDR2 YYEKEE, per germline (reference sequence). The CDR3 has 13 residues.

The chain carries TRBV25-1 and TRBJ2-5; D perhaps matches TRBD2 (5 bases). Trimming removed 7 bases at V and 5 bases at J, with 5 bases between. This CDR3 spans 10 amino acids. Germline V lookup: CDR1 MGHDK, CDR2 SYGVNS. This CDR3 is CASTGETQYF. CDR3 bases: TGTGCCAGCACGGGGGAGACCCAGTACTTC.

The rearrangement joins TRBV10-3 to TRBJ2-7, with a tentative D call TRBD1 (6 bases). The CDR3 has 14 amino acids. Trimming stripped 3 bases from V and 2 bases from J, with 11 bases between. CDR1 is ENHRY, CDR2 SYGVKD, per germline. This CDR3 reads CAISDYREAYEQYF. CDR3 coding DNA: TGTGCCATCAGTGACTACAGGGAAGCCTACGAGCAGTACTTC.

This sequence joins TRBV11-2 and TRBJ1-1, with a weak D call TRBD1 (5 bases). The length of the CDR3 is 13 residues. The ends were cut back, 4 bases at V and 0 bases at J, with 6 bases in the middle. Germline CDR1 SGHAT, CDR2 FQNNGV. The CDR3 bases are TGTGCCAGCAGCTGGACACTGAACACTGAAGCTTTCTTT. This codes for CASSWTLNTEAFF.

The chain combines TRBV15 with TRBJ1-2; D is undetermined. This CDR3 is built from 13 residues. Germline V gives CDR1 LNHNV, CDR2 YYDKDF (reference sequence). V was trimmed by 0 bases and J by 6 bases, leaving 8 bases between them. In nucleotides, the CDR3 is TGTGCCACCAGCAGAGATCGGCAGGATGGCTACACCTTC. This codes for CATSRDRQDGYTF. Combining the CDR3 with reference TRBV15 and TRBJ1-2 gives the whole variable domain DAMVIQNPRYQVTQFGKPVTLSCSQTLNHNVMYWYQQKSSQAPKLLFHYYDKDFNNEADTPDNFQSRRPNTSFCFLDIRSPGLGDTAMYLCATSRDRQDGYTFGSGTRLTVV.

Here the CDR3 reads CASSIKVGTGYNEQYF. Here the CDR3 DNA reads TGTGCCAGTAGTATCAAAGTTGGGACAGGGTACAACGAGCAGTACTTC. The chain employs TRBV19 and TRBJ2-7; 9 bases align to TRBD1. The CDR3 contains 16 residues. Germline V lookup: CDR1 LNHDA, CDR2 SQIVND (reference sequence). V gave up 3 bases and J gave up 5 bases; unmatched junction bases: 11.

This chain links TRBV10-3 with TRBJ2-3; D is uncertain. This CDR3 is 15 amino acids long. CDR1 and CDR2 from the germline V gene are ENHRY and SYGVKD. The ends were cut back, 0 bases at V and 2 bases at J, with 9 bases in the middle. The CDR3 spells CAISESSLNTDTQYF. DNA for the CDR3: TGTGCCATCAGTGAGTCGTCCCTAAACACAGATACGCAGTATTTT.

The chain is built from TRBV12-3 or TRBV12-4 and TRBJ1-1; D not certain. Trimming removed 7 bases at V and 6 bases at J, with 15 bases between. The CDR3 has 13 residues. As DNA, the CDR3 is TGTGCCAGCACCCCACCAGCGGTGCCTGAAGCTTTCTTT. Translation gives CASTPPAVPEAFF.

The genes are TRBV9 and TRBJ1-1; 8 positions match TRBD1. V lost 2 bases and J lost 2; bases outside the gene matches: 11. CDR3 length equals 17 residues. Germline values: CDR1 SGDLS, CDR2 YYNGEE. The CDR3 loop reads CASSVSGAGGLNTEAFF. CDR3 bases: TGTGCCAGCAGCGTCTCGGGGGCAGGGGGCTTAAACACTGAAGCTTTCTTT.

The V and J genes are TRBV5-1 and TRBJ2-3; 8 bases map to TRBD1. Germline values: CDR1 SGHRS, CDR2 YFSETQ. The CDR3 is 17 residues long. V lost 2 bases to trimming and J lost 0 bases; unmatched junction nucleotides: 8. The CDR3, as DNA: TGCGCCAGCAGCTTTGGGACAGGTTATACTAGCACAGATACGCAGTATTTT. Translated, it gives CASSFGTGYTSTDTQYF.

This clone was counted only a few times. This sequence joins TRBV19 and TRBJ2-5; unclear D gene. V lost 3 bases and J lost 3, with 8 bases in between. This CDR3 spans 13 amino acids. Germline V gene sequence: CDR1 LNHDA, CDR2 SQIVND (reference sequence). The DNA of the CDR3 is TGTGCCAGTAGTATTGGGCAGGAAGAGACCCAGTACTTC. Translated, it gives CASSIGQEETQYF.

The chain uses TRBV5-1 and TRBJ2-7; 8 bases match TRBD1. The CDR3 loop spans 12 amino acids. The germline V gene encodes CDR1 SGHRS and CDR2 YFSETQ. The V and J ends lost 5 bases and 2 bases, in that order; junction bases with no gene match: 0. CDR3 DNA sequence: TGCGCCAGCAGGACAGGGGCCTACGAGCAGTACTTC. Protein product: CASRTGAYEQYF.

The chain employs TRBV10-3 and TRBJ2-5; D not certain. The CDR3 length is 12 residues. Germline V gene data show CDR1 as ENHRY and CDR2 as SYGVKD. The V gene lost 2 bases and the J gene lost 4 bases, with 5 bases spanning the gap. CDR3 DNA sequence: TGTGCCATCAGTGAGATCGGAGAGACCCAGTACTTC. Amino acid sequence: CAISEIGETQYF.

This chain joins TRBV27 and TRBJ1-5, with D unclear. Looked up from germline, CDR1 is MNHEY and CDR2 is SMNVEV (reference sequence). V lost 4 bases and J 4 bases, leaving 17 bases between the germline ends. This CDR3 is built from 16 residues. The CDR3 bases are TGTGCCAGCAGTTCGACAAGATTTGACCTGAATCAGCCCCAGCATTTT. This codes for CASSSTRFDLNQPQHF.

This chain links TRBV5-1 with TRBJ2-3; weak D call: TRBD2 (6 bases). The CDR3 consists of 16 residues. CDR1 is SGHRS, CDR2 YFSETQ, per germline. The V end was cut by 0 bases, the J end by 5 bases, with 16 bases between. CDR3 loop: CASSLVTSGYRDTQYF. CDR3 bases: TGCGCCAGCAGCTTGGTTACCAGCGGGTATAGAGATACGCAGTATTTT.